The source of this T cell receptor beta chain is a study of T cell responses to AZD1222 COVID-19 vaccine. Repertoires were generated with immunoSEQ multiplex PCR, while TCRdb's copy carries only in-frame clones and drops some. The sample records under 150,000 clones, around four fifths being singletons. This clone has a single count. Its antigen is as yet unknown. The study's findings and limits: Clonal diversity was possibly underestimated, and the donors were mostly white British, with more females.

This CDR3 is 13 amino acids long. Trimming removed 6 bases from V and 13 bases from J; junction bases left unmatched: 11. Germline V lookup: CDR1 MNHNY, CDR2 SVGAGI (reference sequence). The receptor was derived from an adult in good health. The sequences come from peripheral blood, collected on day 0 of MenACWY control vaccination. The chain recombines TRBV6-6 with TRBJ2-7; TRBD1 aligns across 11 bases. The CDR3 DNA reads as TGTGCCAGCAGCCTTACAGGGGACAGGGGGTTTTACGTC. As protein: CASSLTGDRGFYV.